These T cell receptor beta chains were read from a single sample in a study of PD-1 blockade in classical Hodgkin lymphoma. Only in-frame clones appear in the TCRdb table, and some are missing; sequencing was by immunoSEQ multiplex PCR. Among around 93,000 clones listed, 78% were seen once. The starting material was peripheral blood mononuclear cells (PBMCs), obtained before the fourth cycle of nivolumab. The receptor source for this set is a human donor with classical Hodgkin lymphoma. The CDR3 runs from the conserved cysteine through the conserved F or W. The D gene is left open where the match is weak. Clone size, where shown, is once, few, many, or a class for clones that have expanded.

clone size,D gene,J gene,V gene,CDR3 protein,CDR3 DNA
once,NA,TRBJ1-3,TRBV7-2,CASSGGTGGNTIYF,TGTGCCAGCAGCGGCGGGACTGGTGGAAACACCATATATTTT
once,NA,TRBJ2-2,TRBV4-2,CASSHDSDRDTGELFF,TGTGCCAGCAGCCACGATTCCGACAGAGACACCGGGGAGCTGTTTTTT
once,NA,TRBJ1-1,TRBV29-1,CSVEGHLNTEAFF,TGCAGCGTTGAGGGACACTTGAACACTGAAGCTTTCTTT
NA,NA,TRBJ2-5,TRBV7-9,CASSLSAYETQYF,TGTGCCAGCAGCTTATCGGCCTACGAGACCCAGTACTTC
NA,TRBD1,TRBJ1-1,TRBV5-4,CASRRDRGLNTEAFF,TGTGCCAGCAGGAGGGACAGGGGGCTTAACACTGAAGCTTTCTTT
NA,NA,TRBJ2-3,TRBV14,CASSLINSDTQYF,TGTGCCAGCAGCCTCATAAACTCGGATACGCAGTATTTT
NA,TRBD1,TRBJ2-7,TRBV5-7,CASRQPGTGMGEQYF,TGTGCCAGCAGGCAACCCGGGACAGGGATGGGGGAGCAGTACTTC
few,TRBD1,TRBJ2-7,TRBV10-3,CAISGAGQGSYEQYF,TGTGCCATCAGTGGGGCGGGACAGGGGTCCTACGAGCAGTACTTC
once,TRBD1,TRBJ1-2,TRBV10-3,CAIRGQGELYGYTF,TGTGCCATCAGGGGACAGGGGGAGCTCTATGGCTACACCTTC
NA,NA,TRBJ1-6,TRBV29-1,CSVQAGIGSPLHF,TGCAGCGTCCAAGCAGGGATCGGTTCACCCCTCCACTTT
NA,NA,TRBJ1-2,TRBV5-4,CASSSPRGDNYGYTF,TGTGCCAGCAGCTCGCCCCGGGGGGATAACTATGGCTACACCTTC
NA,TRBD2,TRBJ2-1,TRBV7-2,CASSIRGGRGAYNEQFF,TGTGCCAGCAGCATTCGGGGCGGGAGGGGGGCCTACAATGAGCAGTTCTTC
NA,NA,TRBJ1-1,TRBV18,CASSPNQENTEAFF,TGTGCCAGCTCACCCAACCAGGAGAACACTGAAGCTTTCTTT
NA,NA,TRBJ1-1,TRBV4-2,CASSREGWFDAGAFF,TGTGCCAGCAGCCGAGAGGGATGGTTTGACGCCGGGGCTTTCTTT
NA,TRBD1,TRBJ1-2,TRBV18,CASSRTGPDYGYTF,TGTGCCAGCTCACGGACAGGGCCGGACTATGGCTACACCTTC
NA,TRBD1,TRBJ2-7,TRBV28,CASGVQGAYEQYF,TGTGCCAGCGGAGTACAGGGGGCCTACGAGCAGTACTTC
NA,NA,TRBJ2-5,TRBV15,CATSRGTEETQYF,TGTGCCACCAGCAGGGGGACCGAAGAGACCCAGTACTTC
NA,NA,TRBJ2-7,TRBV7-2,CASGSYEQYF,TGTGCCAGTGGGAGTTACGAGCAGTACTTC
few,NA,TRBJ1-6,TRBV7-2,CASSLGRGSPLHF,TGTGCCAGCAGCTTGGGCAGGGGCTCACCCCTCCACTTT
NA,TRBD2,TRBJ2-3,TRBV18,CASSPPSGRNTDTQYF,TGTGCCAGCTCACCACCGAGCGGGAGAAACACAGATACGCAGTATTTT
NA,TRBD1,TRBJ2-5,TRBV5-1,CASSSQRTGGAETQYF,TGCGCCAGCAGTTCCCAACGGACAGGGGGCGCAGAGACCCAGTACTTC
NA,TRBD1,TRBJ1-1,TRBV5-1,CASSLQGPTEAFF,TGCGCCAGCAGCTTACAGGGGCCCACTGAAGCTTTCTTT
once,NA,TRBJ2-7,TRBV30,CAWGNSIEQYF,TGTGCCTGGGGGAACAGCATCGAGCAGTACTTC
once,NA,TRBJ1-2,TRBV10-3,CAISESRAYGYTF,TGTGCCATCAGTGAGTCGCGGGCTTATGGCTACACCTTC
once,TRBD2,TRBJ2-7,TRBV6-5,CASTRRAGAYEQYF,TGTGCCAGCACTCGGAGGGCGGGAGCCTACGAGCAGTACTTC
NA,TRBD1,TRBJ2-7,TRBV7-2,CASSLAGTGYYEQYF,TGTGCCAGCAGCTTAGCGGGGACAGGTTACTACGAGCAGTACTTC
few,NA,TRBJ2-1,TRBV7-6,CASSFTRSRDEQFF,TGTGCCAGCAGCTTTACAAGGTCGAGAGATGAGCAGTTCTTC
NA,TRBD2,TRBJ2-1,TRBV7-3,CASSQTSGGNYNEQFF,TGTGCCAGCAGCCAGACTAGCGGGGGGAATTACAATGAGCAGTTCTTC
NA,NA,TRBJ1-4,TRBV7-9,CASMRTHQGEKLFF,TGTGCCAGCATGCGGACACACCAAGGTGAAAAACTGTTTTTT
NA,NA,TRBJ2-1,TRBV2,CASSPYNEQFF,TGTGCCAGCAGTCCGTACAATGAGCAGTTCTTC
once,TRBD1,TRBJ1-4,TRBV10-2,CASSGETGDGNEKLFF,TGCGCCAGCAGTGGGGAGACAGGGGATGGTAATGAAAAACTGTTTTTT
NA,TRBD1,TRBJ2-6,TRBV19,CASMTWTGGASGANVLTF,TGTGCCAGTATGACATGGACAGGGGGCGCCTCTGGGGCCAACGTCCTGACTTTC
NA,NA,TRBJ1-4,TRBV28,CASSPNEKLFF,TGTGCCAGCAGTCCTAATGAAAAACTGTTTTTT
NA,NA,TRBJ2-5,TRBV15,CATSGRLSWETQYF,TGTGCCACCAGCGGACGACTTAGTTGGGAGACCCAGTACTTC
NA,NA,TRBJ2-5,TRBV6-5,CASSYRQTQYF,TGTGCCAGCAGTTATAGGCAGACCCAGTACTTC
NA,TRBD2,TRBJ2-7,TRBV19,CASSIASGSSYEQYF,TGTGCCAGTAGTATAGCCAGCGGGAGTTCCTACGAGCAGTACTTC
NA,NA,TRBJ1-4,TRBV7-2,CASSFSGFNEKLFF,TGTGCCAGCAGCTTCTCAGGTTTCAATGAAAAACTGTTTTTT
few,NA,TRBJ1-2,TRBV2,CASSVGVWGYTF,TGTGCCAGCAGTGTCGGGGTTTGGGGCTACACCTTC
few,TRBD1,TRBJ2-5,TRBV2,CASSGGQGRETQYF,TGTGCCAGCAGTGGGGGACAGGGGAGGGAGACCCAGTACTTC
NA,NA,TRBJ1-2,TRBV6-6,CASSYVARGGYTF,TGTGCCAGCAGTTACGTGGCCCGGGGTGGCTACACCTTC
NA,TRBD1,TRBJ2-1,TRBV29-1,CSLGQGSYNEQFF,TGCAGCTTGGGACAGGGATCGTACAATGAGCAGTTCTTC
NA,NA,TRBJ2-3,TRBV19,CASSEGLTDTQYF,TGTGCCAGTAGTGAAGGTTTGACAGATACGCAGTATTTT
once,NA,TRBJ1-2,TRBV19,CASSIVWGSKGEGYTF,TGTGCCAGTAGTATAGTATGGGGCTCGAAGGGAGAGGGCTACACCTTC
NA,NA,TRBJ1-5,TRBV6-6,CASRGNLNQPQHF,TGTGCCAGCAGGGGCAATCTGAATCAGCCCCAGCATTTT
NA,NA,TRBJ2-2,TRBV19,CASRQSTGELFF,TGTGCCAGTAGACAGAGCACCGGGGAGCTGTTTTTT
once,TRBD2,TRBJ2-1,TRBV18,CASSRAGGLGSDEQFF,TGTGCCAGCTCACGGGCGGGAGGCTTGGGGTCCGATGAGCAGTTCTTC
NA,TRBD1,TRBJ1-2,TRBV5-4,CASSVDRDYGYTF,TGTGCCAGCAGCGTCGACAGGGACTATGGCTACACCTTC
NA,NA,TRBJ2-3,TRBV2,CASGLEWDTQYF,TGTGCCAGCGGTCTAGAATGGGATACGCAGTATTTT
NA,NA,TRBJ1-1,TRBV29-1,CSVELRYNTEAFF,TGCAGCGTTGAACTGCGCTACAACACTGAAGCTTTCTTT